This T cell receptor (beta chain) appears in the sequencing data of a study of spatial heterogeneity in lung cancer. About the study: The study consistently detected more beta-chain than alpha-chain sequences.

The CDR3 length is 17 residues. Germline CDR1 and CDR2: SEHNR and FQNEAQ (reference sequence). Trimming cost V 1 base and J 8 bases; bases outside gene matches: 8. TCRdb ran MiXCR on the 5' RACE reads and lists one entry per CDR3 protein. Of 82,000 or so distinct CDR3 sequences listed, roughly 13% are singletons. Study results and limitations: Compared with follow-up, resection was when ubiquitous expanded tumor TCRs appeared in blood more.

The sample holds a few counts of this clonotype. Its target is not known. The sample's time point: sample taken at primary tumor resection. Sequencing of whole RNA from tumor, nontumor lung or frozen PBMC involved no sorting. Samples came from 72 TRACERx patients with untreated early-stage lung cancer. The sequence was collected from a male donor with early-stage non-small cell lung cancer. Sample: PBMCs, taken at surgery. This rearrangement joins TRBV7-9 to TRBJ2-1; 13 nucleotides align to TRBD2. CDR3 nucleotide sequence: TGTGCCAGCAGCTTAGGGACTAGCGGGAGCCCCGAAGATGAGCAGTTCTTC. It specifies CASSLGTSGSPEDEQFF. Based on the CDR3 plus reference TRBV7-9 and TRBJ2-1, the full variable domain is DTGVSQNPRHKITKRGQNVTFRCDPISEHNRLYWYRQTLGQGPEFLTYFQNEAQLEKSRLLSDRFSAERPKGSFSTLEIQRTEQGDSAMYLCASSLGTSGSPEDEQFFGPGTRLTVL.